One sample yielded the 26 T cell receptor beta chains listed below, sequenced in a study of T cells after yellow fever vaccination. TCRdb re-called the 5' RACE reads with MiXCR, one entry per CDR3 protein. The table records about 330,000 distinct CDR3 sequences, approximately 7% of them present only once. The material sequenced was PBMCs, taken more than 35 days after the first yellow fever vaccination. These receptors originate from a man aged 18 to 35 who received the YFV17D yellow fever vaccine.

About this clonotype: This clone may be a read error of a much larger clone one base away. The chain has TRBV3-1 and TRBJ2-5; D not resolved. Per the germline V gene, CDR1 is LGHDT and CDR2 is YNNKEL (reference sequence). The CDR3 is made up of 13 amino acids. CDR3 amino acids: CASSPGFEETLYF. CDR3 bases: TGTGCCAGCAGCCCCGGATTTGAAGAGACCCTGTACTTC.

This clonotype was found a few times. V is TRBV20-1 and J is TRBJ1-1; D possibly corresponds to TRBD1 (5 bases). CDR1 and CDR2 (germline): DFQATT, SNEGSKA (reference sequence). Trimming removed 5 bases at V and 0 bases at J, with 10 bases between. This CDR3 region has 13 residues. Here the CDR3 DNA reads TGCAGTGCTGTCGACAGTCTGAACACTGAAGCTTTCTTT. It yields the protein CSAVDSLNTEAFF.

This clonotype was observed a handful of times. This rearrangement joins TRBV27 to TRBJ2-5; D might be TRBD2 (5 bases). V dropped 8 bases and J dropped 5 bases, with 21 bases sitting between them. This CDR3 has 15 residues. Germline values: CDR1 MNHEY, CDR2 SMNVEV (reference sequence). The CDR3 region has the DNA TGTGCCAGCCTCCCTCAACGGGGAAAGCGGGAGACCCAGTACTTC. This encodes CASLPQRGKRETQYF.

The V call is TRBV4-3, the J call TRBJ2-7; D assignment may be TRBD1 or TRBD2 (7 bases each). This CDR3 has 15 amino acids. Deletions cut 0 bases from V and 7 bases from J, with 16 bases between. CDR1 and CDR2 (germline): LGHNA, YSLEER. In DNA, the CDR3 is TGCGCCAGCAGCCAAGAAGGGGGCTGGGGGGGTGAGCAGTACTTC. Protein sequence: CASSQEGGWGGEQYF.

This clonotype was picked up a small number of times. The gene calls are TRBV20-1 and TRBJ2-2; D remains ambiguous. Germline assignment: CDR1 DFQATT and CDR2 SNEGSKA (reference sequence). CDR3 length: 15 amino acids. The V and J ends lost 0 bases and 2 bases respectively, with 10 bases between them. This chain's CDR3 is CSARDTGQNTGELFF. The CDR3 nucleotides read TGCAGTGCTAGAGATACCGGCCAAAACACCGGGGAGCTGTTTTTT.

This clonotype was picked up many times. This CDR3 reads CSARPNHQPQHF. The CDR3 DNA reads as TGCAGTGCGAGGCCCAATCATCAGCCCCAGCATTTT. The gene calls are TRBV20-1 and TRBJ1-5; D ambiguous. Deletions cut 6 bases from V and 5 bases from J, with 11 bases between. Germline V gives CDR1 DFQATT, CDR2 SNEGSKA (reference sequence). This CDR3 region has 12 residues.

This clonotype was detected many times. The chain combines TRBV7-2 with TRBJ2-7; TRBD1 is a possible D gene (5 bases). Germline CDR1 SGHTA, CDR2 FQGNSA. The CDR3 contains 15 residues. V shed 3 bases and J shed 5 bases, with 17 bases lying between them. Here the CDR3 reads CASSLAGHLGDEQYF. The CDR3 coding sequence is TGTGCCAGCAGCTTGGCCGGACACCTCGGCGACGAGCAGTACTTC.

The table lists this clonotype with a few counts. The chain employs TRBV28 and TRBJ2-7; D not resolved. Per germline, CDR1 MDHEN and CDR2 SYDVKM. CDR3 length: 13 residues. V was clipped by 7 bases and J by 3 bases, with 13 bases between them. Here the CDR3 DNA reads TGTGCCAGCATAGACATTATTAACTACGAGCAGTACTTC. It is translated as CASIDIINYEQYF.

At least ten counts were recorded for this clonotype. The CDR3 region is CASSPGLAKTQYF. For the CDR3, the DNA is TGTGCCAGCAGCCCCGGACTGGCAAAGACCCAGTACTTC. The genes are TRBV7-3 and TRBJ2-5, with D tentatively TRBD2 (5 bases). Per germline, CDR1 SGHTA and CDR2 FQGTGA. V was clipped by 5 bases and J by 6 bases, with 13 bases between them. This CDR3 contains 13 residues.

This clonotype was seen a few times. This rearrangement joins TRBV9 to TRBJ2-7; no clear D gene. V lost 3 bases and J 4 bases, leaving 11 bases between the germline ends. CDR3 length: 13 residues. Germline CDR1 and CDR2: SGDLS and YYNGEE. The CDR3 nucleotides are TGTGCCAGCAGCGCAGGTGGCAGGTACGAGCAGTACTTC. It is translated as CASSAGGRYEQYF. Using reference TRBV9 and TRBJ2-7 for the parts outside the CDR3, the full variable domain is DSGVTQTPKHLITATGQRVTLRCSPRSGDLSVYWYQQSLDQGLQFLIQYYNGEERAKGNILERFSAQQFPDLHSELNLSSLELGDSALYFCASSAGGRYEQYFGPGTRLTVT.

The CDR3 sequence: CSARARGADEQFF. CDR3 DNA: TGCAGTGCTAGAGCGAGGGGGGCGGATGAGCAGTTCTTC. The chain uses TRBV20-1 and TRBJ2-1; D might be TRBD1 or TRBD2, each matching 6 bases. V gave up 1 base and J gave up 8 bases, with 12 bases separating them. Germline V gene sequence: CDR1 DFQATT, CDR2 SNEGSKA (reference sequence). The CDR3 extends over 13 amino acids.

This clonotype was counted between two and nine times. In DNA, the CDR3 is TGTGCCTGGAGTGATACGGGCAGGGGCAATCAGCCCCAGCATTTT. It translates to CAWSDTGRGNQPQHF. The chain uses TRBV30 and TRBJ1-5; maybe TRBD1 (5 bases). There are 15 residues in the CDR3. CDR1 GTSNPN and CDR2 SVGIG come from the germline V gene (reference sequence). Trimming stripped 1 base from V and 2 bases from J, with 12 bases between.

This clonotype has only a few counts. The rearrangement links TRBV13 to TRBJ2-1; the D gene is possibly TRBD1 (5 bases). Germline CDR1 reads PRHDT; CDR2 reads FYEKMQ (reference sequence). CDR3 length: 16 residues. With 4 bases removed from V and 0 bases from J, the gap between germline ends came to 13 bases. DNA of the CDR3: TGTGCCAGCAGCTCACAGGAGTCCCACTCCTACAATGAGCAGTTCTTC. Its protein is CASSSQESHSYNEQFF. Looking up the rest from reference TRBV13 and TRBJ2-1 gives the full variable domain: AAGVIQSPRHLIKEKRETATLKCYPIPRHDTVYWYQQGPGQDPQFLISFYEKMQSDKGSIPDRFSAQQFSDYHSELNMSSLELGDSALYFCASSSQESHSYNEQFFGPGTRLTVL.

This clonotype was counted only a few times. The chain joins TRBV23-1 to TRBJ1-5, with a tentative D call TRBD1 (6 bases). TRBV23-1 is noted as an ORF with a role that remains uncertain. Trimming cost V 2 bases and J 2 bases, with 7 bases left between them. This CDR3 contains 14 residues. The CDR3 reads CASSQRQGNQPQHF. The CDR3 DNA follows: TGCGCCAGCAGTCAAAGACAGGGCAATCAGCCCCAGCATTTT.

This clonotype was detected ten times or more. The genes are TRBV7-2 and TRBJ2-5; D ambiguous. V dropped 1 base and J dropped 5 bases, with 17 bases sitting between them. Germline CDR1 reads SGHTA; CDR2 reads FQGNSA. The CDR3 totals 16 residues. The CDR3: CASSLGVTFGSETQYF. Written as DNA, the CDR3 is TGTGCCAGCAGCTTAGGCGTAACGTTCGGATCGGAGACCCAGTACTTC. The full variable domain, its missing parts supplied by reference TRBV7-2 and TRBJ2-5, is GAGVSQSPSNKVTEKGKDVELRCDPISGHTALYWYRQSLGQGLEFLIYFQGNSAPDKSGLPSDRFSAERTGGSVSTLTIQRTQQEDSAVYLCASSLGVTFGSETQYFGPGTRLLVL.

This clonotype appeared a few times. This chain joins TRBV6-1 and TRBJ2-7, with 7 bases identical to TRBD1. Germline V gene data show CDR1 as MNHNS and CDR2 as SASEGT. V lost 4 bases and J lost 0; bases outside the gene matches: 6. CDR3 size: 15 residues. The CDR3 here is CASSALTGSSYEQYF. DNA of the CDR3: TGTGCCAGCAGTGCATTGACAGGGAGCTCCTACGAGCAGTACTTC.

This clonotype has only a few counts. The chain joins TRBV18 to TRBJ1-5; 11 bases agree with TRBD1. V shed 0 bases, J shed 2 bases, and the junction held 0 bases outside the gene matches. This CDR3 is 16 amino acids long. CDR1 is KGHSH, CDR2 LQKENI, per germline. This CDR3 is CASSPPGQGGNQPQHF. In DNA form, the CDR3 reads TGTGCCAGCTCACCACCGGGACAGGGGGGCAATCAGCCCCAGCATTTT.

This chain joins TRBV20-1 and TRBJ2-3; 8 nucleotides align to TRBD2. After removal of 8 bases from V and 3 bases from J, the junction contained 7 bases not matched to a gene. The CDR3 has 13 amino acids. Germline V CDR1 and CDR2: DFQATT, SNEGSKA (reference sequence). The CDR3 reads CSQEGLGTDTQYF. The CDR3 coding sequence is TGCAGTCAGGAGGGACTAGGTACAGATACGCAGTATTTT.

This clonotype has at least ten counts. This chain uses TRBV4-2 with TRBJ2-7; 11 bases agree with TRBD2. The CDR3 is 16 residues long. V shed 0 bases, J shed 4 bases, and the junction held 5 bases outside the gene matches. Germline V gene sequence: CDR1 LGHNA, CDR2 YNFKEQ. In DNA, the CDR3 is TGTGCCAGCAGCCAAGATCCCCTAGCGGGGGGTTACGAGCAGTACTTC. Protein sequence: CASSQDPLAGGYEQYF.

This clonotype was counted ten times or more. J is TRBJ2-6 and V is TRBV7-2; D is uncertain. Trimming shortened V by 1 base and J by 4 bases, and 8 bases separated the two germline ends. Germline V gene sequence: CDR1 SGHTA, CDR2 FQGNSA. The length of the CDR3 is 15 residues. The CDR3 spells CASSLDFSGANVLTF. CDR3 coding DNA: TGTGCCAGCAGCTTAGACTTTTCAGGGGCCAACGTCCTGACTTTC.

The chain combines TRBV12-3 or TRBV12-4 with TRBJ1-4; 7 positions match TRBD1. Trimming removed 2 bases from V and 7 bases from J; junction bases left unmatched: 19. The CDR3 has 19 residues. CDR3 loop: CASSLPKEQGSDLGEKLFF. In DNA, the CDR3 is TGTGCCAGCAGTTTACCGAAAGAACAGGGGTCGGACCTCGGTGAAAAACTGTTTTTT.

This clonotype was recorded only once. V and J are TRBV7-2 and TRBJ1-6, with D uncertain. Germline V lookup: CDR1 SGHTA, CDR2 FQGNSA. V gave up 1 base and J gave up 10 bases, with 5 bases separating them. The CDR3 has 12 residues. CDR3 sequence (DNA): TGTGCCAGCAGCTTAGAGGTGTCACCCCTCCACTTT. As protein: CASSLEVSPLHF.

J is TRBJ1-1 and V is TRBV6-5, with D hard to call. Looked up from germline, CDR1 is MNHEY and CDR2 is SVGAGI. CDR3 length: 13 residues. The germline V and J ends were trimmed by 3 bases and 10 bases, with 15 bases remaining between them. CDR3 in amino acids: CASSYVGIRGAFF. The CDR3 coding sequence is TGTGCCAGCAGTTATGTGGGGATACGAGGAGCTTTCTTT.

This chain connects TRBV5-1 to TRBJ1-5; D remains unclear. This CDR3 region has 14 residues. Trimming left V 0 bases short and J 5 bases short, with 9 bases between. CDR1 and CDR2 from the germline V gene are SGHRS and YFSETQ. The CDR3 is CASSLGVSDQPQHF. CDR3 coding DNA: TGCGCCAGCAGCTTGGGGGTAAGTGATCAGCCCCAGCATTTT. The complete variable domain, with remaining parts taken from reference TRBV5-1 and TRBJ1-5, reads KAGVTQTPRYLIKTRGQQVTLSCSPISGHRSVSWYQQTPGQGLQFLFEYFSETQRNKGNFPGRFSGRQFSNSRSEMNVSTLELGDSALYLCASSLGVSDQPQHFGDGTRLSIL.

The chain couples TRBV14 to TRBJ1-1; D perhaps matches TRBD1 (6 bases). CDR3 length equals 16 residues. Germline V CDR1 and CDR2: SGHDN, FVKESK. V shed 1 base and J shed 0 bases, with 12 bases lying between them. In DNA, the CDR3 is TGTGCCAGCAGCCAAGTAACAGGGAGGATGAACACTGAAGCTTTCTTT. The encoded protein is CASSQVTGRMNTEAFF.

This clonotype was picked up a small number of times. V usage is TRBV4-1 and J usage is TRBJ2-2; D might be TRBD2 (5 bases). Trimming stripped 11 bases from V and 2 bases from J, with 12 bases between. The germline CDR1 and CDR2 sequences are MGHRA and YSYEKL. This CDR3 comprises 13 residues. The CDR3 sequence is CASGGFNTGELFF. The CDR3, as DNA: TGCGCCTCCGGCGGGTTTAACACCGGGGAGCTGTTTTTT.